The clone carrying this T cell receptor (beta chain) was detected a few times. As originally analysed: Amplification from reference gene primers served as the basis for estimated nucleated cell counts. Profiling relied on immunoSEQ multiplex PCR, and the TCRdb table lists in-frame clones only, not all of them. That table supplies the V and J calls and clone size; D and trimming were determined from the DNA. Here the sample spans roughly 100,000 clones, roughly 80% being singletons. This sample was taken from a study of blood T cell repertoires in COVID-19. Overall study context: Both acute and convalescent COVID-19 samples were obtained from the United States, Italy and Spain. Sources were T cells, B-cell-depleted T cells, or PBMCs; the material itself was cDNA or gDNA.

V was pared by 3 bases and J by 9 bases, with 4 bases of the junction left unmatched. The CDR3 runs 15 residues. Germline values: CDR1 MNHNS, CDR2 SASEGT. This sequence originates from a human donor in a cohort sampled during active COVID-19. The chain couples TRBV6-1 to TRBJ2-1, with TRBD2 matching 14 bases. The sample consisted of peripheral blood. In DNA form, the CDR3 reads TGTGCCAGCAGTGAGACTAGCGGGGGGGCTATTGAGCAGTTCTTC. It codes for CASSETSGGAIEQFF.